This T cell receptor beta chain emerged from a study of cytomegalovirus exposure and HLA in healthy donors. PCR used 60 Vbeta primers and 13 Jbeta primers. Generated by immunoSEQ multiplex PCR, the TCRdb table keeps only in-frame clones and is missing some. The sample gives roughly 130,000 clones, roughly 88% of which show up once; under 3% is in the top ten. V was cut by 4 bases and J by 1 base, with 7 bases left in between. CDR1 is ENHRY and CDR2 is SYGVKD in the germline V gene. The CDR3 totals 13 residues. The specimen sequenced was PBMCs. This chain joins TRBV10-3 and TRBJ1-1; no clear D. This TCR came from a woman aged 18-35 years in good health and CMV-seropositive. The CDR3 DNA reads as TGTGCCATCAGTGCGGTTGAGAACACTGAAGCTTTCTTT. Amino acids: CAISAVENTEAFF.